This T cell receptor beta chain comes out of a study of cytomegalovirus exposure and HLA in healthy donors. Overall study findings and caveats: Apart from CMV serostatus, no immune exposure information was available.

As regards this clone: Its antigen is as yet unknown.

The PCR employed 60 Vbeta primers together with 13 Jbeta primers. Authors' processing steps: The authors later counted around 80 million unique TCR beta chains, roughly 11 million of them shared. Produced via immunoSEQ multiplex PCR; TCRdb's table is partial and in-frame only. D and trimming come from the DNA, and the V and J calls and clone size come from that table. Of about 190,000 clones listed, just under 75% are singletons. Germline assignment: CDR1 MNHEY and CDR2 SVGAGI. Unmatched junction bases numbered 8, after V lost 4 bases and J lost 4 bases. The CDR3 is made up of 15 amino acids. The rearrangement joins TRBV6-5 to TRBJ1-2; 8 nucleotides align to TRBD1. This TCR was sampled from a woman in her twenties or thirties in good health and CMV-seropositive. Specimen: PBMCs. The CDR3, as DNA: TGTGCCAGCAGTTCCTGGACAGGGCCTCTCTATGGCTACACCTTC. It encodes CASSSWTGPLYGYTF.